Below, 20 T cell receptor beta chains from the same sample are listed, as sequenced in a study of cytomegalovirus exposure and HLA in healthy donors. The PCR employed 60 Vbeta primers together with 13 Jbeta primers. The data were produced by immunoSEQ multiplex PCR, yet TCRdb's version contains in-frame clones alone and is incomplete. The sample yields around 120,000 clones, more than 80% seen once. What was sequenced was PBMCs. The receptor set was obtained from a woman in her thirties or forties in good health and CMV-seropositive.

This clone was picked up a small number of times. J is TRBJ1-4 and V is TRBV15; 7 bases agree with TRBD1. CDR1 is LNHNV and CDR2 is YYDKDF in the germline V gene (reference sequence). V lost 3 bases, J lost 12 bases, and 7 bases stayed unmatched. This CDR3 spans 13 amino acids. The DNA of the CDR3 is TGTGCCACCAGCAGGCAGCCCGGGACAGAACTGTTTTTT. It is translated as CATSRQPGTELFF.

The rearrangement uses TRBV19 and TRBJ1-5, with D possibly matching TRBD1 (5 bases). This CDR3 has 14 residues. V shed 0 bases and J shed 7 bases, with 10 bases lying between them. Germline-derived CDR1 and CDR2 are LNHDA and SQIVND (reference sequence). The CDR3 loop is CASSIEQGMQPQHF. The CDR3 region has the DNA TGTGCCAGTAGTATAGAGCAGGGTATGCAGCCCCAGCATTTT.

The chain employs TRBV9 and TRBJ2-6; 7 bases line up with TRBD1. This CDR3 is built from 17 residues. The V gene end was trimmed by 2 bases and the J gene end by 0 bases; junction bases not matched to a gene: 5. Germline CDR1 is SGDLS and CDR2 is YYNGEE. The CDR3 sequence: CASSVRTGYSGANVLTF. In nucleotides, the CDR3 is TGTGCCAGCAGCGTCCGGACAGGATACTCTGGGGCCAACGTCCTGACTTTC.

This clone has a handful of counts. The J gene is TRBJ2-2, the V gene TRBV30, with TRBD1 matching 7 bases. The CDR3 contains 15 residues. V trimming: 2 bases; J trimming: 6 bases; junction bases outside the gene matches: 9. From germline, CDR1 is GTSNPN and CDR2 SVGIG (reference sequence). As DNA, the CDR3 is TGTGCCTGGAGTACCATAGGAGACAGGGCCGGGGAGCTGTTTTTT. Translated, it gives CAWSTIGDRAGELFF.

V and J are TRBV7-3 and TRBJ1-1; a possible D gene is TRBD1 (6 bases). Per the germline V gene, CDR1 is SGHTA and CDR2 is FQGTGA. The CDR3 is made up of 16 amino acids. V lost 0 bases, J lost 4 bases, and 15 bases lay in between. CDR3 in amino acids: CASSLTPGVGGTEAFF. The CDR3 DNA reads TGTGCCAGCAGCTTAACCCCAGGGGTTGGGGGCACTGAAGCTTTCTTT.

A word on this clone: An end of the junction differs from the germline gene, which may be a read error. This chain joins TRBV7-9 and TRBJ2-7, with a tentative D call TRBD2 (7 bases). The CDR3 is made up of 17 amino acids. CDR1 is SEHNR and CDR2 is FQNEAQ in the germline V gene (reference sequence). This chain's CDR3 is CSSSLGTLAKSSYEQYF. In DNA, the CDR3 is TGTTCCAGCAGCTTAGGGACACTAGCGAAGAGCTCCTACGAGCAGTACTTC.

CDR3 loop: CASAPGGGGYEQYF. CDR3 sequence (DNA): TGTGCCAGCGCTCCCGGCGGAGGAGGATACGAGCAGTACTTC. The chain links TRBV27 to TRBJ2-7; maybe TRBD2 (5 bases). V was pared by 8 bases and J by 4 bases, with 18 bases between. There are 14 residues in the CDR3. The V gene's germline CDR1 is MNHEY and CDR2 SMNVEV (reference sequence).

This sequence joins TRBV5-1 and TRBJ2-1, with D uncertain. Germline V CDR1 and CDR2: SGHRS, YFSETQ. The CDR3 runs 16 residues. The germline V and J ends were trimmed by 0 bases and 0 bases, with 10 bases remaining between them. CDR3 region: CASSLVDISSYNEQFF. The CDR3 DNA reads as TGCGCCAGCAGCTTGGTCGACATTAGCTCCTACAATGAGCAGTTCTTC.

This clone was detected only a few times. The chain joins TRBV27 to TRBJ1-6; 7 nucleotides agree with TRBD1. CDR3 length equals 17 residues. Germline assignment: CDR1 MNHEY and CDR2 SMNVEV (reference sequence). After removal of 5 bases from V and 0 bases from J, the junction contained 7 bases not matched to a gene. The CDR3 bases are TGTGCCAGCAGTATGACAGGGACCAGCTCCTATAATTCACCCCTCCACTTT. The encoded protein is CASSMTGTSSYNSPLHF.

The chain joins TRBV27 to TRBJ1-2; 11 bases map to TRBD1. With V trimmed by 8 bases and J by 2 bases, 1 base remained unmatched. The CDR3 has 13 amino acids. CDR1 and CDR2 (germline): MNHEY, SMNVEV (reference sequence). In nucleotides, the CDR3 is TGTGCCAGCGGGACAGGGGGGAACTATGGCTACACCTTC. Translated: CASGTGGNYGYTF.

The V gene is TRBV13, the J gene TRBJ2-4; 8 bases line up with TRBD2. Germline loops: CDR1 PRHDT, CDR2 FYEKMQ (reference sequence). This CDR3 is built from 15 residues. Trimming cost V 7 bases and J 7 bases; bases outside gene matches: 12. This chain's CDR3 is CASNPRGGPQNIQYF. The CDR3, as DNA: TGTGCCAGCAACCCCCGGGGGGGGCCCCAGAACATTCAGTACTTC. Together with reference TRBV13 and TRBJ2-4, the CDR3 gives the full variable domain: AAGVIQSPRHLIKEKRETATLKCYPIPRHDTVYWYQQGPGQDPQFLISFYEKMQSDKGSIPDRFSAQQFSDYHSELNMSSLELGDSALYFCASNPRGGPQNIQYFGAGTRLSVL.

The chain recombines TRBV15 with TRBJ2-2; 7 nucleotides align to TRBD1. The CDR3 length is 16 residues. V shed 2 bases and J 1 base; nucleotides not matched to a gene: 4. The germline V gene encodes CDR1 LNHNV and CDR2 YYDKDF (reference sequence). The DNA of the CDR3 is TGTGCCACCAGCAGATTGCGGACAGGGAACACCGGGGAGCTGTTTTTT. Protein: CATSRLRTGNTGELFF.

This chain joins TRBV7-3 and TRBJ2-3; 9 bases map to TRBD2. V was pared by 5 bases and J by 3 bases, with 9 bases of the junction left unmatched. The CDR3 sequence is 16 residues long. Germline V gives CDR1 SGHTA, CDR2 FQGTGA. The CDR3 sequence: CASSDYVAGGTDTQYF. CDR3 DNA sequence: TGTGCCAGCAGCGATTATGTCGCGGGGGGGACAGATACGCAGTATTTT.

V is TRBV9 and J is TRBJ2-3; perhaps TRBD2 as D (5 bases). There are 14 residues in the CDR3. Germline CDR1 SGDLS, CDR2 YYNGEE. The V and J ends lost 0 bases and 2 bases respectively, with 7 bases between them. The chain's CDR3 is CASSVGLATDTQYF. In nucleotides, the CDR3 is TGTGCCAGCAGCGTAGGCCTAGCCACAGATACGCAGTATTTT.

This chain joins TRBV6-5 and TRBJ2-6; D is unclear. Trimming left V 6 bases short and J 2 bases short, with 11 bases between. The CDR3 runs to 15 residues. Germline V gene data show CDR1 as MNHEY and CDR2 as SVGAGI. CDR3 DNA sequence: TGTGCCAGCAGCCTCCGAGCCCCTGGGGCCAACGTCCTGACTTTC. This codes for CASSLRAPGANVLTF.

This chain links TRBV11-2 with TRBJ2-1; tentative D call: TRBD1 (5 bases). There are 18 residues in the CDR3. V dropped 2 bases and J dropped 0 bases, with 17 bases sitting between them. CDR1 is SGHAT and CDR2 is FQNNGV in the germline V gene. The CDR3 is CASSLRTGRSSSYNEQFF. The CDR3 bases are TGTGCCAGCAGCTTAAGAACAGGCCGTTCTAGCTCCTACAATGAGCAGTTCTTC.

The V and J genes are TRBV2 and TRBJ2-5; perhaps TRBD1 as D (5 bases). The J call may be incorrect, as the DNA end agrees better with TRBJ2-7. CDR3 length equals 13 residues. CDR1 and CDR2 (germline): SNHLY, FYNNEI. The CDR3 nucleotides are TGTGCCAGCAGTGGGACATCTCACTACGAGCAGTACTTC. This sequence encodes CASSGTSHYEQYF.

The chain links TRBV5-6 to TRBJ1-2; D possibly corresponds to TRBD1 (6 bases). Germline V gives CDR1 SGHDT, CDR2 YYEEEE. V lost 0 bases to trimming and J lost 5 bases, with 14 bases between them. This CDR3 is 15 amino acids long. Here the CDR3 DNA reads TGTGCCAGCAGCTTGGGATTGGGGGCGCAGTATGGCTACACCTTC. It codes for CASSLGLGAQYGYTF. The complete variable domain, with remaining parts taken from reference TRBV5-6 and TRBJ1-2, reads DAGVTQSPTHLIKTRGQQVTLRCSPKSGHDTVSWYQQALGQGPQFIFQYYEEEERQRGNFPDRFSGHQFPNYSSELNVNALLLGDSALYLCASSLGLGAQYGYTFGSGTRLTVV.

This clone appeared once. The V gene is TRBV28, the J gene TRBJ1-4; 10 positions agree with TRBD1. Germline CDR1 reads MDHEN; CDR2 reads SYDVKM. After removal of 6 bases from V and 2 bases from J, the junction contained 6 bases not matched to a gene. The CDR3 covers 16 residues. Here the CDR3 reads CASSWGQGNTNEKLFF. CDR3 DNA sequence: TGTGCCAGCAGCTGGGGACAGGGGAACACTAATGAAAAACTGTTTTTT.

The rearrangement uses TRBV15 and TRBJ1-5; TRBD1 matches 9 bases. Germline V lookup: CDR1 LNHNV, CDR2 YYDKDF (reference sequence). The ends lost 5 bases at V and 2 bases at J; junction bases unmatched: 1. The CDR3 is 14 residues long. CDR3 loop: CATSGDRGNQPQHF. The CDR3 bases are TGTGCCACCAGCGGGGACAGGGGCAATCAGCCCCAGCATTTT.